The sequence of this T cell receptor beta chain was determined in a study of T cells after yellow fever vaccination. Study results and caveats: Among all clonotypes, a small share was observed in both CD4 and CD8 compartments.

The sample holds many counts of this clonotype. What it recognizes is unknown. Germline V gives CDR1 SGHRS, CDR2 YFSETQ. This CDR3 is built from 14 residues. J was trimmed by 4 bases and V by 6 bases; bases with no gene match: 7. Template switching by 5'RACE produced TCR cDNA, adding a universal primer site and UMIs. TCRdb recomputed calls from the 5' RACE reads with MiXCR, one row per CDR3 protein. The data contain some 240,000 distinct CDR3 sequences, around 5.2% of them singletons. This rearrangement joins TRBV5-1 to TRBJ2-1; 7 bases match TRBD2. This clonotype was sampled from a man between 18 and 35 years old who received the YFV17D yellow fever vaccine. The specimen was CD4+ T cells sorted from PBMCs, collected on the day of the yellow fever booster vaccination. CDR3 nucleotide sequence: TGCGCCAGCACGCAAGCGGGGTCTTACAATGAGCAGTTCTTC. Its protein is CASTQAGSYNEQFF.